These 2 T cell receptor beta chains came from one sample sequenced in a study of T cell repertoires in cytomegalovirus infection. No antigen is known for these receptors. From the reads, TCRdb called clonotypes with MiXCR, one entry per CDR3 protein. The sample shows just over 450,000 distinct CDR3 sequences, about 42% of them seen only once. The sequenced sample was cultured PBMCs, obtained from culture after CMV antigen stimulation. The receptors here all came from a human donor in good health (CMV status not recorded). Some clones in this sample may be carry-over from other donors' samples.

The chain couples TRBV6-6 to TRBJ1-1; 8 bases line up with TRBD1. Germline V CDR1 and CDR2: MNHNY, SVGAGI (reference sequence). The CDR3 loop spans 14 amino acids. V lost 8 bases and J lost 5; bases outside the gene matches: 10. The CDR3 is CASERQGTITEAFF. As DNA, the CDR3 is TGTGCCAGCGAACGACAGGGGACGATTACTGAAGCTTTCTTT.

The V gene is TRBV6-1, the J gene TRBJ1-6; a weak D match, TRBD1 (6 bases). Trimming took 3 bases from V and 7 from J, leaving 10 bases between them. The CDR3 has 14 amino acids. CDR1 is MNHNS, CDR2 SASEGT, per germline. As DNA, the CDR3 is TGTGCCAGCAGTGAGCAGGGGATGAATTCACCCCTCCACTTT. Its translation is CASSEQGMNSPLHF.